The entry below describes one TCR beta chain. Its antigen is unknown. The table came from immunoSEQ multiplex PCR; TCRdb's copy has only in-frame clones and leaves some out. The sample contains about 4,800 clones, about 70% of which appear only once. This sample was taken from a study of coeliac disease. Overall study findings and caveats: Largely private TRB repertoires meant most sequences were sample-unique. In active celiac disease, intraepithelial and lamina propria TRB and TRG repertoires were less clonal than controls.

Germline loops: CDR1 SGHDT, CDR2 YYEEEE. Trimming took 2 bases from V and 2 from J, leaving 8 bases between them. The CDR3 is 14 amino acids. The sample comprised lamina propria lymphocytes from the gut. The source of this sequence is a woman younger than 35 with active celiac disease. The V call is TRBV5-6, the J call TRBJ1-5; D call uncertain. The chain's CDR3 is CASSFFSGNQPQHF. Here the CDR3 DNA reads TGTGCCAGCAGCTTCTTTTCGGGCAATCAGCCCCAGCATTTT.